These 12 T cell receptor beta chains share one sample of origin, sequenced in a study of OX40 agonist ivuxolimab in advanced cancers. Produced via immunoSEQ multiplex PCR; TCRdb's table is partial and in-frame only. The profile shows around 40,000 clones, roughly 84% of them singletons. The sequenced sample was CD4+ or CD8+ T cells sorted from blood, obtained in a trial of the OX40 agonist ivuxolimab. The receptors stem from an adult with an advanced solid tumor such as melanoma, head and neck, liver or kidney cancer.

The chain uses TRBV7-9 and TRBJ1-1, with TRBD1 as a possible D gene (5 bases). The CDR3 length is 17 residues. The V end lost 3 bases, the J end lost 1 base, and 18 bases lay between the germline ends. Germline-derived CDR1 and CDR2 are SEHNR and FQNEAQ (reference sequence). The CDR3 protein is CASSFYPRGAQNTEAFF. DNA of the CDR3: TGTGCCAGCAGCTTTTACCCACGAGGGGCCCAGAACACTGAAGCTTTCTTT.

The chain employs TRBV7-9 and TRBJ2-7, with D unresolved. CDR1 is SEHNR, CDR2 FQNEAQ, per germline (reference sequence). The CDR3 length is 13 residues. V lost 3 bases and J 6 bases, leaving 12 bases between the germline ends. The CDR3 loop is CASSFLTHSEQYF. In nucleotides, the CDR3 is TGTGCCAGCAGCTTTCTAACCCATTCCGAGCAGTACTTC.

CDR3 protein: CASSPSDSWETQYF. In DNA, the CDR3 is TGCGCCAGCAGCCCCTCGGACAGTTGGGAGACCCAGTACTTC. The chain is built from TRBV4-1 and TRBJ2-5; TRBD1 might be the D (6 bases). This CDR3 region has 14 residues. V was shortened by 4 bases and J by 5 bases, with 14 bases between the two germline ends. Germline V gene lookup returns CDR1 MGHRA and CDR2 YSYEKL.

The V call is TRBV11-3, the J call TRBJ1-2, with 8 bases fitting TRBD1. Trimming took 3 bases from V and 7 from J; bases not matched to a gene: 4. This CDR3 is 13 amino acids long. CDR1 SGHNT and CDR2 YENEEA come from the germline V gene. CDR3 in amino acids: CASSFQGAAGYTF. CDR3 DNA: TGTGCCAGCAGCTTCCAGGGGGCCGCTGGCTACACCTTC.

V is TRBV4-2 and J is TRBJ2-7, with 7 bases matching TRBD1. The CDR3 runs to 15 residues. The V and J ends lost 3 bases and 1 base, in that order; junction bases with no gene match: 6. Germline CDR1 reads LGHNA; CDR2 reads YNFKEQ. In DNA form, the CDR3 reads TGTGCCAGCAGCCAGGAGGACAGGTCATCCTACGAGCAGTACTTC. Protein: CASSQEDRSSYEQYF.

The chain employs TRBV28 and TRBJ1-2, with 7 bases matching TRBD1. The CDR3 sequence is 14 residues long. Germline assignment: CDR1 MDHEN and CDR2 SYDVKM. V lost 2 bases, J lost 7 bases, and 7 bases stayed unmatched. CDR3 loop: CASSLRGGGLGYTF. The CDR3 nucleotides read TGTGCCAGCAGTTTAAGGGGAGGGGGCCTTGGCTACACCTTC.

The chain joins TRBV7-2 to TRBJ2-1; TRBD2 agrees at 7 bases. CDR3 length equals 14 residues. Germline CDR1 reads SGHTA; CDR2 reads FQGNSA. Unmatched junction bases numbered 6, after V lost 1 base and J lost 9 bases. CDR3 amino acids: CASSLEAGVGEQFF. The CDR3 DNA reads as TGTGCCAGCAGCTTAGAGGCGGGGGTTGGTGAGCAGTTCTTC.

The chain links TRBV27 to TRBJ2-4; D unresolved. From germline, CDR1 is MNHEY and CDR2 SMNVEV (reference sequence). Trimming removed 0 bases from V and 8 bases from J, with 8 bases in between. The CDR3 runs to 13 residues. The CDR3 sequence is CASSLSGRHIQYF. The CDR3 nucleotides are TGTGCCAGCAGTTTATCGGGAAGACACATTCAGTACTTC.

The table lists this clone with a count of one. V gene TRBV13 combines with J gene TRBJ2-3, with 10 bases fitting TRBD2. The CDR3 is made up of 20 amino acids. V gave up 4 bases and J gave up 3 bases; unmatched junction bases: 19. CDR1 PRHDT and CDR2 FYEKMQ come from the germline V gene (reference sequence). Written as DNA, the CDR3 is TGTGCCAGCAGCTCGACCCGACAGGGAAGAGCGGGAGGGCCTACAGATACGCAGTATTTT. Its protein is CASSSTRQGRAGGPTDTQYF.

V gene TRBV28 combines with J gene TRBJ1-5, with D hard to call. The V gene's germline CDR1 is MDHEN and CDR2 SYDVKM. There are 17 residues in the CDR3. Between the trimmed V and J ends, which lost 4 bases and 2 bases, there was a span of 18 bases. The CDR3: CASSSIWTEVGNQPQHF. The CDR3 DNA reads TGTGCCAGCAGTTCCATTTGGACCGAGGTCGGCAATCAGCCCCAGCATTTT.

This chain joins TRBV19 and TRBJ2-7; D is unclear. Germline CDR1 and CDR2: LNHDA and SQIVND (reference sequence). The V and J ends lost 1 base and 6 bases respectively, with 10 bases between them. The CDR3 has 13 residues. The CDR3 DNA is TGTGCCAGTAGTATAGGGCCCGAGACCGAGCAGTACTTC. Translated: CASSIGPETEQYF.

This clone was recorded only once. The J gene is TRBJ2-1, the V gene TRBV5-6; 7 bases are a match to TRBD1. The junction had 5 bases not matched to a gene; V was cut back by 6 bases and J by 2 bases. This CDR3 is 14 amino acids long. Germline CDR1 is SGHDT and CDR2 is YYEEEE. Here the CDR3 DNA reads TGTGCCAGCACCCCAGGGACAGCCTACAATGAGCAGTTCTTC. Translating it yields CASTPGTAYNEQFF.